The 14 T cell receptor beta chains below were found in one sample sequenced in a study of CD8 T cells in ankylosing spondylitis. For these receptors, no antigen is known. TCRdb re-analysed the 5' RACE reads in MiXCR, keeping a single row per CDR3 protein. The sample records roughly 490,000 distinct CDR3 sequences, over 4% being singletons. Study outcomes and limitations: Blood of patients with ankylosing spondylitis appeared to be characterized by a TCR beta motif of roughly eight highly homologous variants.

Sequences were obtained from blood, either unsorted or a sorted T cell fraction (not recorded which). The receptor set was obtained from a male donor with ankylosing spondylitis.

This clonotype was counted at least ten times. This chain links TRBV20-1 with TRBJ2-7; TRBD2 matches 7 bases. The CDR3 sequence is 14 residues long. The germline CDR1 and CDR2 sequences are DFQATT and SNEGSKA (reference sequence). Trimming removed 5 bases from V and 2 bases from J; junction bases left unmatched: 9. CDR3 in amino acids: CSAPYGGFTYEQYF. Here the CDR3 DNA reads TGCAGTGCTCCCTACGGGGGGTTTACCTACGAGCAGTACTTC.

In its sample, this clonotype was seen many times. The rearrangement joins TRBV20-1 to TRBJ2-1; 10 positions agree with TRBD2. Germline trimming cut 4 bases from V and 4 bases from J; bases unmatched to any gene: 4. The CDR3 has 14 amino acids. Germline assignment: CDR1 DFQATT and CDR2 SNEGSKA (reference sequence). CDR3 coding DNA: TGCAGTGCTAATAGCGGGGGGTTTTACAATGAGCAGTTCTTC. This translates into CSANSGGFYNEQFF.

This clonotype was counted ten times or more. V gene TRBV27 combines with J gene TRBJ2-1; D tentatively fits TRBD1 or TRBD2 (6 bases each). CDR3 length equals 16 residues. The V end was cut by 5 bases, the J end by 0 bases, with 14 bases between. CDR1 and CDR2 from the germline V gene are MNHEY and SMNVEV (reference sequence). In nucleotides, the CDR3 is TGTGCCAGCAGTCCCCTCGGGGGCAGCTCCTACAATGAGCAGTTCTTC. Its translation: CASSPLGGSSYNEQFF.

In its sample, this clonotype was seen many times. This chain uses TRBV7-6 with TRBJ2-5; the D gene is possibly TRBD2 (5 bases). The CDR3 runs 14 residues. Germline values: CDR1 SGHVS, CDR2 FNYEAQ. The V end lost 3 bases, the J end lost 4 bases, and 12 bases lay between the germline ends. The CDR3 bases are TGTGCCAGCAGCTTTCCGGGGATACTAGAGACCCAGTACTTC. It is translated as CASSFPGILETQYF.

At least ten counts were recorded for this clonotype. The CDR3 here is CASSTRGTGANVLTF. The CDR3 DNA follows: TGTGCCAGCAGTACTAGGGGGACTGGGGCCAACGTCCTGACTTTC. The chain employs TRBV7-2 and TRBJ2-6; maybe TRBD1 (6 bases). This CDR3 region has 15 residues. Germline V gives CDR1 SGHTA, CDR2 FQGNSA. The V gene lost 6 bases and the J gene lost 2 bases, with 11 bases spanning the gap.

This clonotype was recorded at least ten times. This rearrangement joins TRBV28 to TRBJ1-5; tentatively, D is TRBD1 (6 bases). CDR1 is MDHEN, CDR2 SYDVKM, per germline. Trimming shortened V by 4 bases and J by 5 bases, and 15 bases separated the two germline ends. The CDR3 has 15 residues. CDR3 sequence (DNA): TGTGCCAGCAGTTACAGGACAGCCGTCGATCAGCCCCAGCATTTT. Its protein product is CASSYRTAVDQPQHF.

The rearrangement joins TRBV11-2 to TRBJ2-7, with TRBD2 as a possible D gene (6 bases). The germline V gene encodes CDR1 SGHAT and CDR2 FQNNGV. This CDR3 region has 15 residues. Trimming removed 6 bases at V and 2 bases at J, with 17 bases between. The CDR3 DNA is TGTGCCAGCAGGCCTCCACGCGGGGCTACCTACGAGCAGTACTTC. This codes for CASRPPRGATYEQYF.

This clonotype showed up many times. The J gene is TRBJ1-1, the V gene TRBV20-1; D gene unclear. This CDR3 region has 14 residues. Germline CDR1 DFQATT, CDR2 SNEGSKA (reference sequence). Trimming pared 0 bases from V and 0 bases from J, leaving 8 bases between. The CDR3: CSARDLRLNTEAFF. The CDR3 DNA sequence: TGCAGTGCTAGAGATTTGCGACTGAACACTGAAGCTTTCTTT.

This clonotype has at least ten counts. The chain recombines TRBV20-1 with TRBJ2-7; D is perhaps TRBD2 (6 bases). CDR1 and CDR2 (germline): DFQATT, SNEGSKA (reference sequence). V lost 2 bases and J 4 bases, leaving 12 bases between the germline ends. CDR3 size: 13 residues. CDR3 region: CSARLGSGYEQYF. The CDR3 DNA follows: TGCAGTGCTAGACTCGGGAGTGGTTACGAGCAGTACTTC.

The table lists this clonotype with many counts. The chain couples TRBV20-1 to TRBJ1-1; D ambiguous. The V gene's germline CDR1 is DFQATT and CDR2 SNEGSKA (reference sequence). V lost 0 bases and J lost 4, with 12 bases in between. This CDR3 is built from 14 residues. The CDR3 region has the DNA TGCAGTGCTAGAGAAGGCAAGGGAGGCACTGAAGCTTTCTTT. Its protein product is CSAREGKGGTEAFF.

This clonotype was counted ten times or more. CDR3 amino acids: CASSYSLGAGGSYEQYF. CDR3 bases: TGTGCCAGCAGCTACAGCCTGGGCGCGGGGGGCTCCTACGAGCAGTACTTC. The chain links TRBV28 to TRBJ2-7; TRBD2 aligns across 8 bases. The CDR3 totals 17 residues. CDR1 and CDR2 (germline): MDHEN, SYDVKM. V lost 6 bases, J lost 0 bases, and 13 bases stayed unmatched. Full variable domain (outside the CDR3, taken from reference TRBV28 and TRBJ2-7): DVKVTQSSRYLVKRTGEKVFLECVQDMDHENMFWYRQDPGLGLRLIYFSYDVKMKEKGDIPEGYSVSREKKERFSLILESASTNQTSMYLCASSYSLGAGGSYEQYFGPGTRLTVT.

This clonotype was recorded at least ten times. J is TRBJ2-5 and V is TRBV5-1, with D perhaps given as TRBD1 or TRBD2 (5 bases each). The V gene's germline CDR1 is SGHRS and CDR2 YFSETQ. The length of the CDR3 is 15 residues. Trimming left V 2 bases short and J 1 base short, with 12 bases between. The CDR3 DNA sequence: TGCGCCAGCAGCTTCCCAGGGACCCGCCAAGAGACCCAGTACTTC. Translating gives CASSFPGTRQETQYF.

There are many counts of this clonotype. V and J are TRBV20-1 and TRBJ1-5; TRBD1 might be the D (6 bases). Trimming shortened V by 1 base and J by 7 bases, and 17 bases separated the two germline ends. The germline gives CDR1 DFQATT, CDR2 SNEGSKA (reference sequence). CDR3 length: 15 amino acids. CDR3 nucleotide sequence: TGCAGTGCTAGAGTAGGCAGGGGAGAGGGGCAGCCCCAGCATTTT. Translation: CSARVGRGEGQPQHF.

This clonotype was counted at least ten times. The chain joins TRBV5-5 to TRBJ1-1, with D possibly TRBD1 on 5 matching bases. Germline V gene data show CDR1 as SGHKS and CDR2 as YYEKEE (reference sequence). Trimming left V 4 bases short and J 1 base short, with 14 bases between. The CDR3 is 15 amino acids. CDR3 DNA: TGTGCCAGCAGCATACGGAGTACAGGGAACACTGAAGCTTTCTTT. The encoded protein is CASSIRSTGNTEAFF.